The source of this T cell receptor (beta chain) is a study of T-cell memory formation after mild COVID-19. General study findings and limits: The study detected some responding clones in pre-infection memory, suggesting cross-reactive memory joined.

The germline gives CDR1 SEHNR, CDR2 FQNEAQ (reference sequence). The CDR3 loop spans 13 amino acids. V was shortened by 5 bases and J by 7 bases, with 15 bases between the two germline ends. There are a few counts of this clonotype. The antigen remains unidentified. TCRdb itself ran the 5' RACE reads through MiXCR, one entry per CDR3 protein. The sample records 92,000 or so distinct CDR3 sequences, about 13% being singletons. The chain employs TRBV7-9 and TRBJ2-7; D is possibly TRBD1 or TRBD2 (7 bases each). The source material was PBMCs or a T cell subset sorted from them (not recorded which). This clonotype was obtained from an adult woman who had mild COVID-19 (a few samples of this study predate the infection). Cell type and time point are not known. CDR3 amino acids: CASSPGGVEEQYF. The CDR3 nucleotides read TGTGCCAGCAGCCCAGGGGGGGTTGAGGAGCAGTACTTC.